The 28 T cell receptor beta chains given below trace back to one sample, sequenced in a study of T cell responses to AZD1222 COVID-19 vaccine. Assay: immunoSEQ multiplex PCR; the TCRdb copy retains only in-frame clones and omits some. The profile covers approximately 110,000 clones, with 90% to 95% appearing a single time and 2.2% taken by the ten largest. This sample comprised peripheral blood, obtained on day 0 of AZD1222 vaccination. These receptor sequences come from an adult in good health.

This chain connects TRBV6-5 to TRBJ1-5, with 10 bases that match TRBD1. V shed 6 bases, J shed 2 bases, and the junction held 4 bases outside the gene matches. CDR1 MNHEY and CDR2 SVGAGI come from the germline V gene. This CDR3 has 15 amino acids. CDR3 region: CASSRGTGGNQPQHF. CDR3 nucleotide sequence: TGTGCCAGCAGCCGAGGGACAGGGGGCAATCAGCCCCAGCATTTT.

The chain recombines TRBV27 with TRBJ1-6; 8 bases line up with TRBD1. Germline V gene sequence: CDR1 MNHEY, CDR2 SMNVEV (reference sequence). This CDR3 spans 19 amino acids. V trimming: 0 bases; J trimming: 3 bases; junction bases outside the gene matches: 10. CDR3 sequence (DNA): TGTGCCAGCAGTTTATCGTTGAGGGCAGGGGGCTACTATAATTCACCCCTCCACTTT. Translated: CASSLSLRAGGYYNSPLHF.

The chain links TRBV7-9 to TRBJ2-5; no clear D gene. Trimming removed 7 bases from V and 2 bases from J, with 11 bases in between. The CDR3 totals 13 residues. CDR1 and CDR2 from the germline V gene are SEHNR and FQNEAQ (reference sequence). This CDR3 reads CASTTVNQETQYF. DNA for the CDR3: TGTGCCAGCACCACGGTCAATCAAGAGACCCAGTACTTC. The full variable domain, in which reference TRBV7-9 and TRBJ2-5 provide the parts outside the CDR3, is DTGVSQNPRHKITKRGQNVTFRCDPISEHNRLYWYRQTLGQGPEFLTYFQNEAQLEKSRLLSDRFSAERPKGSFSTLEIQRTEQGDSAMYLCASTTVNQETQYFGPGTRLLVL.

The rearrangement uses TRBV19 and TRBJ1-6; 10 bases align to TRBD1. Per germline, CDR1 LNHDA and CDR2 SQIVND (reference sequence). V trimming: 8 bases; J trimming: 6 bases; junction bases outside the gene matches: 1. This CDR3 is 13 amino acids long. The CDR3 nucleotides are TGTGCCAGTGGACAGGGGGTTAATTCACCCCTCCACTTT. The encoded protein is CASGQGVNSPLHF.

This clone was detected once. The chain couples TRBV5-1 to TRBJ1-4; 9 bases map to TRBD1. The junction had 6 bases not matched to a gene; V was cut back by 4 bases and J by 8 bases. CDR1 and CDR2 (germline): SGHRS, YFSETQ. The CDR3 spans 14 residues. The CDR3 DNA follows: TGCGCCAGCAGCCACAGGGGGCTAGACGAAAAACTGTTTTTT. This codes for CASSHRGLDEKLFF.

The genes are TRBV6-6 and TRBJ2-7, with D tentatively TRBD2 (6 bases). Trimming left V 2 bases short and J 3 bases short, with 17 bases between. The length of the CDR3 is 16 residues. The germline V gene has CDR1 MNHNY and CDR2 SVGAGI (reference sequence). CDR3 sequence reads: CASSYLLATGDYEQYF. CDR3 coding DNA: TGTGCCAGCAGTTACCTACTAGCCACGGGGGACTACGAGCAGTACTTC.

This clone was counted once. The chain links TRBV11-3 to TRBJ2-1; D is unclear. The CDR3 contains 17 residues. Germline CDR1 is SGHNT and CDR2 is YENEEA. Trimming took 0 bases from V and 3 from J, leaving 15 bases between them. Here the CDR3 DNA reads TGTGCCAGCAGCTTAGAAAGAGGACGGGCCGGCTACAATGAGCAGTTCTTC. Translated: CASSLERGRAGYNEQFF.

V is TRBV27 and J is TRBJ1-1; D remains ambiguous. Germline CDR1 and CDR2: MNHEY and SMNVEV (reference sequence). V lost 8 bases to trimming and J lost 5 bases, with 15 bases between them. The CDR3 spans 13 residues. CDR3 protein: CASGLSVWTEAFF. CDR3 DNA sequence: TGTGCCAGCGGACTAAGCGTGTGGACTGAAGCTTTCTTT.

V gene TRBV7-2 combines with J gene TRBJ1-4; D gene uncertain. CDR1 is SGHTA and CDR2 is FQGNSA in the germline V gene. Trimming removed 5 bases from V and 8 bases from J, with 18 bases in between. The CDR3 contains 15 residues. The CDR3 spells CASSQLLGSGEKLFF. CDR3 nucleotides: TGTGCCAGCAGCCAACTCCTGGGGAGCGGCGAAAAACTGTTTTTT.

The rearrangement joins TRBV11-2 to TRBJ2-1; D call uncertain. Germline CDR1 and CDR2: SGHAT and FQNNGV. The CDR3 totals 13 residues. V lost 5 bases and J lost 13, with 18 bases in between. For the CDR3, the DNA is TGTGCCAGCAGCGAATTTCAACACACTCCCCAGTTCTTC. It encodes CASSEFQHTPQFF.

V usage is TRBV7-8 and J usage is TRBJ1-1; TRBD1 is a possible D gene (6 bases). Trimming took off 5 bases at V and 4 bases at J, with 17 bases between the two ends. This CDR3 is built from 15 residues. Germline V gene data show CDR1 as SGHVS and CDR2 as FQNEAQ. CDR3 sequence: CASSPTRGMSTEAFF. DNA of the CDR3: TGTGCCAGCAGCCCAACAAGGGGGATGAGCACTGAAGCTTTCTTT.

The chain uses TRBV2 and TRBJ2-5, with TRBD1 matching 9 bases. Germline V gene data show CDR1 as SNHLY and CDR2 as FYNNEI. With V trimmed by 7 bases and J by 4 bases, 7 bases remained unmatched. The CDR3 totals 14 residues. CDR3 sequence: CASTRDRVVETQYF. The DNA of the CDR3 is TGTGCCAGCACCCGGGACAGGGTAGTAGAGACCCAGTACTTC.

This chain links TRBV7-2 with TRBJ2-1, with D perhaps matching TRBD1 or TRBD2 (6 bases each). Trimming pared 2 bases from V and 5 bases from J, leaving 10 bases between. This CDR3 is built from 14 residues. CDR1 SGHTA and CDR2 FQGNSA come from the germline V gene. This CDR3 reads CASSLRGANNEQFF. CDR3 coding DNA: TGTGCCAGCAGCTTAAGGGGGGCTAACAATGAGCAGTTCTTC.

CDR3 DNA sequence: TGTGCCAGCAGTATGGGTAGCGGGAAATCCGGGGAGCTGTTTTTT. Translation: CASSMGSGKSGELFF. The gene calls are TRBV2 and TRBJ2-2; 8 nucleotides line up with TRBD2. V was pared by 5 bases and J by 6 bases, with 8 bases of the junction left unmatched. CDR1 is SNHLY, CDR2 FYNNEI, per germline. The CDR3 consists of 15 residues. The full variable domain, in which reference TRBV2 and TRBJ2-2 provide the parts outside the CDR3, is EPEVTQTPSHQVTQMGQEVILRCVPISNHLYFYWYRQILGQKVEFLVSFYNNEISEKSEIFDDQFSVERPDGSNFTLKIRSTKLEDSAMYFCASSMGSGKSGELFFGEGSRLTVL.

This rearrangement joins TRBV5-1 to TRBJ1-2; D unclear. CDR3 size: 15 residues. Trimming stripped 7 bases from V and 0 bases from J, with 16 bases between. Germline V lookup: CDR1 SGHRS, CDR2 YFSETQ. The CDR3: CASRMYSETNYGYTF. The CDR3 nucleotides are TGCGCCAGCCGCATGTACAGCGAAACTAACTATGGCTACACCTTC. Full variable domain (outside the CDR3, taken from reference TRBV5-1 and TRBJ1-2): KAGVTQTPRYLIKTRGQQVTLSCSPISGHRSVSWYQQTPGQGLQFLFEYFSETQRNKGNFPGRFSGRQFSNSRSEMNVSTLELGDSALYLCASRMYSETNYGYTFGSGTRLTVV.

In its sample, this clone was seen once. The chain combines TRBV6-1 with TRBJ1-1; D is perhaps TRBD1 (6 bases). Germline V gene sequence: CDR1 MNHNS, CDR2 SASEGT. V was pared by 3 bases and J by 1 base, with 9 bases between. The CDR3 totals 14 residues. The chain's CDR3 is CASSDRQANTEAFF. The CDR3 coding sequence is TGTGCCAGCAGTGACCGACAGGCGAACACTGAAGCTTTCTTT.

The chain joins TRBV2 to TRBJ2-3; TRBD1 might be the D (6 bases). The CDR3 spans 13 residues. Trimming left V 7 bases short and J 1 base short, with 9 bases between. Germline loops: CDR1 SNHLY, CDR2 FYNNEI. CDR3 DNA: TGTGCCAGCAATCGACAGGGCACAGATACGCAGTATTTT. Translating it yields CASNRQGTDTQYF.

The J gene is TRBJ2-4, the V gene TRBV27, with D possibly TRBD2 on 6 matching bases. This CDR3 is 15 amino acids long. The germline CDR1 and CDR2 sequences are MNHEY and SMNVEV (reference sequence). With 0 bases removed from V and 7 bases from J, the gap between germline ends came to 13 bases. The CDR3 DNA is TGTGCCAGCAGTTTATCGGGAGGCCCCATGAACATTCAGTACTTC. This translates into CASSLSGGPMNIQYF.

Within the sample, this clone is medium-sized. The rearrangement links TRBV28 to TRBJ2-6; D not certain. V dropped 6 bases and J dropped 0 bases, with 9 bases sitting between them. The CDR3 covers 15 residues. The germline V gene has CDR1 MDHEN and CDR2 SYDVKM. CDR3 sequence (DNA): TGTGCCAGCAGCCCACAGTCCTCTGGGGCCAACGTCCTGACTTTC. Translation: CASSPQSSGANVLTF.

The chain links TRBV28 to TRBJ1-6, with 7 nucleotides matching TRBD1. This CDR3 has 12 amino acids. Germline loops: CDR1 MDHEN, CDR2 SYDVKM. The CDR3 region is CAEGAMNSPLHF. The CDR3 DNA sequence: TGTGCTGAGGGGGCTATGAATTCACCCCTCCACTTT.

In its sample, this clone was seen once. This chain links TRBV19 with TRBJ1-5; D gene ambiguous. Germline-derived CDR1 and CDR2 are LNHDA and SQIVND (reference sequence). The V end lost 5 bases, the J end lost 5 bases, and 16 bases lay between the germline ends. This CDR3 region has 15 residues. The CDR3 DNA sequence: TGTGCCAGTAGTCTCTATACACACGGGGATCAGCCCCAGCATTTT. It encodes CASSLYTHGDQPQHF.

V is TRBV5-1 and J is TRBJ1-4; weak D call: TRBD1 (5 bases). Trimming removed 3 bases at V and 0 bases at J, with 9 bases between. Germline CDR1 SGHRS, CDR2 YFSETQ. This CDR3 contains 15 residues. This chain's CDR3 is CASSWDGTTNEKLFF. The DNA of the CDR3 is TGCGCCAGCAGCTGGGACGGCACAACTAATGAAAAACTGTTTTTT.

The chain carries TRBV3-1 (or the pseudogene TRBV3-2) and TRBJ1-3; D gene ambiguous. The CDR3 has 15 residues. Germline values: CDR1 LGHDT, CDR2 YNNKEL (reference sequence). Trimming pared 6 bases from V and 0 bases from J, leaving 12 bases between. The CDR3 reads CASSKRAGSGNTIYF. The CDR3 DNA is TGTGCCAGCAGTAAAAGGGCGGGCTCTGGAAACACCATATATTTT.

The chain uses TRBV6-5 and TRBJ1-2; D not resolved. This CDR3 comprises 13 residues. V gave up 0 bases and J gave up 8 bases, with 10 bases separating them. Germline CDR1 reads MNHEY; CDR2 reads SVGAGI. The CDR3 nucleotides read TGTGCCAGCAGTTACTCCTGGAAAGAGGGCTACACCTTC. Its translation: CASSYSWKEGYTF.

DNA for the CDR3: TGTGCCAGCAGTTTAGGCAGGGAAAGTGGCTACACCTTC. Protein product: CASSLGRESGYTF. The V gene is TRBV12-3 or TRBV12-4, the J gene TRBJ1-2; D is possibly TRBD1 (5 bases). The CDR3 has 13 amino acids. V was clipped by 1 base and J by 7 bases, with 10 bases between them.

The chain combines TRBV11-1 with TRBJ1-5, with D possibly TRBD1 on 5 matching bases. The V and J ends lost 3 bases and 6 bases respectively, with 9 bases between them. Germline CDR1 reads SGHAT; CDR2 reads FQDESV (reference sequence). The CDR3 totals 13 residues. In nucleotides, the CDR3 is TGTGCCAGCAGCTTCGGGGGAGGTCAGCCCCAGCATTTT. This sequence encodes CASSFGGGQPQHF.

This chain's CDR3 is CASSDRPGGTEAFF. For the CDR3, the DNA is TGTGCCAGCAGCGATAGACCGGGGGGGACTGAAGCTTTCTTT. The chain has TRBV9 and TRBJ1-1; weak D call: TRBD1 (5 bases). V shed 3 bases and J shed 5 bases, with 14 bases lying between them. The CDR3 has 14 residues. CDR1 SGDLS and CDR2 YYNGEE come from the germline V gene.

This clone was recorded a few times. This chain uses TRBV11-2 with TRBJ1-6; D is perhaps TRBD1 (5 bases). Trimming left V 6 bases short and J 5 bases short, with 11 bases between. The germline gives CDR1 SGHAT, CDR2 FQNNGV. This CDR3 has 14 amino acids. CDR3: CASRPGRNNSPLHF. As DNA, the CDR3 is TGTGCCAGCAGGCCGGGACGGAATAATTCACCCCTCCACTTT.